The present TCR beta chain was sequenced within a study of CD8 T cells in ankylosing spondylitis (dated by TCRdb to 2017 to 2019). Study-wide context: T cell receptor beta repertoires were profiled in healthy donors and ankylosing spondylitis patients so that disease-linked TCR variants could be found. Peripheral blood was sampled, and synovial fluid was also collected from ankylosing spondylitis patients. The whole study cohort included 85 to 120 healthy donors and 25 ankylosing spondylitis patients.

The investigation overall reported the following: The disease-linked clones had a CD8+ phenotype and were found at relatively low frequencies in peripheral blood. Some motif variants were previously reported in synovial fluid and blood of reactive arthritis patients, suggesting common disease-initiation mechanisms. Blood from ankylosing spondylitis patients appeared to be characterized by a TCR beta motif composed of roughly eight highly homologous amino acid variants. The disease-linked clones were reported to be significantly enriched in matched synovial fluid samples from ankylosing spondylitis patients.

Sequencing was performed on an Illumina HiSeq 2500. TCR beta libraries were prepared by quantitative 5'-RACE with molecular barcodes. As for the original processing: A new computational method, built on a probabilistic model of VDJ rearrangement, was used to identify disease-linked TCR variants. TCRdb itself trimmed the public reads at Q25 with fastp, ran MiXCR and retained productive beta chains. For every CDR3 protein sequence, its rows merge into one entry that carries the most common genes and DNA. V and J calls and clone size were set by TCRdb, not the authors. Here the sample has more than 300,000 distinct CDR3 sequences; around 10% occur a single time. The ten largest clones represent roughly 9.1% of the sample. In regard to this clonotype: What this receptor recognizes is not known. No per-base quality is available; no much larger clone lies one base away.

V lost 10 bases and J lost 8 bases; the stretch between them is 21 bases long. The CDR3 runs 15 amino acids, cysteine and phenylalanine included. Of the read, only the CDR3 DNA is kept; its 45 bases are in frame from base 1. CDR1 LNHDA and CDR2 SQIVND were looked up in the germline V gene (reference sequence). Material: blood, either unsorted or a sorted T cell fraction (not recorded which). The receptor's source is a female donor with ankylosing spondylitis or in good health (not recorded which). The chain is encoded by TRBV19 joined to TRBJ1-6; the D segment cannot be called with confidence. The sequenced DNA: TGTGCCACCCGGCAGGCCGACTTGCGGGATTCACCCCTCCACTTT. Its protein is CATRQADLRDSPLHF.